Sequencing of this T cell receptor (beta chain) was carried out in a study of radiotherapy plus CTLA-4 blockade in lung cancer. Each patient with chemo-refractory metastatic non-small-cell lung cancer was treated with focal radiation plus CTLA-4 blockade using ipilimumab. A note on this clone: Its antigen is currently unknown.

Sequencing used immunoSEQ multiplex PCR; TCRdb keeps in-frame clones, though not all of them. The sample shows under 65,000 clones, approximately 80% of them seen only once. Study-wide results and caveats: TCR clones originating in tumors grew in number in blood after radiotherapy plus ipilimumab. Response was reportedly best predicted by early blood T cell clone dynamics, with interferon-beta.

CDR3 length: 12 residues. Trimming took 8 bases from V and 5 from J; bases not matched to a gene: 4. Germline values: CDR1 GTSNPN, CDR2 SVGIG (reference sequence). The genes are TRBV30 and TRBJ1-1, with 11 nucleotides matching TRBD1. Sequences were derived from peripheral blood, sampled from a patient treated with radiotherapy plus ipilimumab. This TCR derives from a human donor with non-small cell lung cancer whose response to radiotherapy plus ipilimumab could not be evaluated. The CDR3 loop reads CAGDRGITEAFF. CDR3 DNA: TGTGCCGGGGACAGGGGGATTACTGAAGCTTTCTTT.